Below, 2 T cell receptor beta chains from the same sample are listed, as sequenced in a study of blood T cell repertoires in COVID-19. Here immunoSEQ multiplex PCR was the method, and the copy in TCRdb shows in-frame clones only, minus some. This table has 50,000 to 70,000 clones, around three quarters appearing once. The sequenced sample was peripheral blood. These receptor sequences come from a man between 60 and 75 years old with acute or convalescent COVID-19.

The chain joins TRBV24-1 to TRBJ2-1; a weak D match, TRBD1 (5 bases). Germline V gene lookup returns CDR1 KGHDR and CDR2 SFDVKD. This CDR3 has 16 amino acids. V was cut by 3 bases and J by 1 base, with 12 bases left in between. In DNA, the CDR3 is TGTGCCACCAGTGATCAGGGTCGCCCTTCCTACAATGAGCAGTTCTTC. It yields the protein CATSDQGRPSYNEQFF.

There are a few counts of this clone. The rearrangement uses TRBV5-6 and TRBJ2-7; 9 bases map to TRBD2. Germline lookup yields CDR1 SGHDT and CDR2 YYEEEE. The CDR3 loop spans 14 amino acids. Trimming removed 3 bases from V and 6 bases from J; junction bases left unmatched: 7. DNA of the CDR3: TGTGCCAGCAGCTCCCCCGCGGGGGGGCTCGAGCAGTACTTC. Translation: CASSSPAGGLEQYF.